Only one count was recorded for the clone carrying this T cell receptor (beta chain). Antigen specificity is unknown. The data stem from a study of shared clonotypes between healthy human individuals. Study background: The plates for each donor numbered three CD4 naive, three CD4 memory, two CD8 naive and one CD8 memory. Study-wide points: The authors expected sequencing depth to affect clonotype sharing among donors.

TCRdb's copy holds only in-frame clones and misses some; the assay was immunoSEQ multiplex PCR. The sample has some 1 million clones, roughly 70% seen once; the top ten hold approximately 1.5%. The donors, all of them Caucasian adults, lived in Nashville, Tennessee. The V and J ends lost 9 bases and 5 bases, in that order; junction bases with no gene match: 11. This CDR3 has 14 residues. Germline V gives CDR1 LNHDA, CDR2 SQIVND (reference sequence). The chain uses TRBV19 and TRBJ1-1, with TRBD1 matching 8 bases. This receptor was taken from a young man in good health. The specimen was memory CD4+ T cells sorted from blood. Subset specified: CD45RA-negative fraction. DNA of the CDR3: TGTGCCAGCAGACAGGCAGGGGGCGAGACTGAAGCTTTCTTT. Residues: CASRQAGGETEAFF.